This T cell receptor (beta chain) was sequenced for a study of blood T cell repertoires in COVID-19. Study at large: Material from acute and convalescent COVID-19 was sourced from the United States, Italy and Spain. In each case, the material was cDNA or gDNA derived from T cells, B-cell-depleted T cells, or PBMCs.

CDR1 is GTSNPN, CDR2 SVGIG, per germline (reference sequence). Trimming cost V 5 bases and J 4 bases, with 11 bases left between them. There are 12 residues in the CDR3. As processed by the authors: Reference gene primer amplification gave nucleated cell count estimates. Assay used: immunoSEQ multiplex PCR; TCRdb lists only in-frame clones, some missing. V and J calls and clone size are given by that table; D and trimming were obtained from the DNA. The table has 100,000 to 110,000 clones, roughly 84% seen once; the top ten hold less than 8.5%. This TCR was recovered from a man younger than 45 in a cohort sampled during active COVID-19. The sample comprised peripheral blood. The chain links TRBV30 to TRBJ1-1; D is possibly TRBD1 (5 bases). This CDR3 is CAWAWGGTEAFF. As DNA, the CDR3 is TGTGCCTGGGCTTGGGGGGGCACTGAAGCTTTCTTT.